This T cell receptor beta chain was sequenced in a study of blood T cell repertoires in COVID-19. Study summary: Nucleic acid was either cDNA or gDNA, and it came from T cells, B-cell-depleted T cells, or PBMCs.

This clone was seen a single time. With 2 bases removed from V and 8 bases from J, the gap between germline ends came to 12 bases. The CDR3 loop spans 13 amino acids. Germline V lookup: CDR1 MRHNA, CDR2 SNTAGT. Here immunoSEQ multiplex PCR was the method, and the copy in TCRdb shows in-frame clones only, minus some. The table shows about 400,000 clones, with around 89% occurring only once. This TCR was sampled from a man aged 40-55 years with acute or convalescent COVID-19. The sequencing sample was made of peripheral blood. The rearrangement joins TRBV6-4 to TRBJ1-2; D not resolved. For the CDR3, the DNA is TGTGCCAGCAGTGACGTTCAGACGGGAGGCTACACCTTC. Protein product: CASSDVQTGGYTF.